The T cell receptor beta chain under discussion was sequenced for a study of cytomegalovirus exposure and HLA in healthy donors. PCR was performed using 60 Vbeta and 13 Jbeta primers. TCRdb keeps only in-frame clones here, not all; method: immunoSEQ multiplex PCR. Of tens of thousands of clones listed, around 82% are singletons. Germline values: CDR1 SEHNR, CDR2 FQNEAQ (reference sequence). This CDR3 contains 15 residues. The V gene end was trimmed by 5 bases and the J gene end by 9 bases; junction bases not matched to a gene: 8. The TCR originated in a man in his fifties or sixties in good health and CMV-seronegative. The sequenced sample was PBMCs. The V call is TRBV7-9, the J call TRBJ2-1, with 12 positions matching TRBD2. The CDR3, as DNA: TGTGCCAGCAGCACCCCTAGCGGGGGGGCGATTGAGCAGTTCTTC. The encoded protein is CASSTPSGGAIEQFF.